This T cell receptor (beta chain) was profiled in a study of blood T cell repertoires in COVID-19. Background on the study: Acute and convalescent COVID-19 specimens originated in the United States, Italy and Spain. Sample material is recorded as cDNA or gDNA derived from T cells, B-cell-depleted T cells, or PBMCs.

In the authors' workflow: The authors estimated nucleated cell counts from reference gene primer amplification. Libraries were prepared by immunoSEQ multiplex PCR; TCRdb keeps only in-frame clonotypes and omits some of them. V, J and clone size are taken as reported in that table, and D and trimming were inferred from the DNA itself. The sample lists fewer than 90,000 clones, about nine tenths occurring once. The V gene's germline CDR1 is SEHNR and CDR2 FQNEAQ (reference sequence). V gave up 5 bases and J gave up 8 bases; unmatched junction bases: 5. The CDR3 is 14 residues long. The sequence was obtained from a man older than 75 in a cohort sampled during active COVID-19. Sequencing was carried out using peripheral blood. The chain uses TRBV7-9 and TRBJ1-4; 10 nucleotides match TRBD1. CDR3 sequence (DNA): TGTGCCAGCAGCCGAGCGGGACAGGGGGAAAAACTGTTTTTT. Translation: CASSRAGQGEKLFF.